A selection of T cell receptor beta chains follows, all from one sample in a study of patients and donors after allogeneic stem cell transplantation. TCRdb independently ran MiXCR on the RT-PCR reads; one entry per CDR3 protein. Altogether approximately 200,000 distinct CDR3 sequences are present, 41% being singletons, with the ten largest covering 33%. The sample comprised blood, either unsorted or a sorted T cell fraction (not recorded which). Every receptor here comes from a human donor who was either an allogeneic HSCT recipient or a stem cell or donor lymphocyte infusion donor (not recorded which). It is not recorded whose cells these are; they may come from a transplant donor. The CDR3 runs from the conserved cysteine through the conserved F or W. D genes are given only for firm matches. Size is stated for part of the rows, as once, few or many counts, or as a class when the clone is expanded.

J,V,D,size,DNA,CDR3
TRBJ2-1,TRBV7-9,-,-,TGTGCCAGCAGCCCCGGGTGGGATTACAATGAGCAGTTCTTC,CASSPGWDYNEQFF
TRBJ2-7,TRBV20-1,TRBD2,-,TGCAGTGCTAGAGGAGCGGGAAGTTCCTACGAGCAGTACTTC,CSARGAGSSYEQYF
TRBJ1-1,TRBV11-2,-,-,TGTGCCAGCAGCTTGAAAGGGACCACTGAAGCTTTCTTT,CASSLKGTTEAFF
TRBJ2-2,TRBV9,TRBD1,few,TGTGCCAGCAGCGTTGAATTGAGACAGGGCTATACCGGGGAGCTGTTTTTT,CASSVELRQGYTGELFF
TRBJ2-1,TRBV29-1,-,-,TGCAGCATTGATACCCGGGGGAGCTCCTACAATGAGCAGTTCTTC,CSIDTRGSSYNEQFF
TRBJ2-1,TRBV6-5,-,-,TGTGCCAGCAGTTACAGCCCAGGGGGTAGCGGGACCGATGAGCAGTTCTTC,CASSYSPGGSGTDEQFF
TRBJ1-3,TRBV12-3/TRBV12-4,TRBD1,-,TGTGCCAGCAGTCTGACAGGGCGAGGAAACACCATATATTTT,CASSLTGRGNTIYF
TRBJ2-1,TRBV5-1,TRBD2,-,TGCGCCAGCAGCTTGATTAGCGGGGACAATGAGCAGTTCTTC,CASSLISGDNEQFF
TRBJ2-7,TRBV28,-,once,TGTGCCAGCAAAGCCTCCTACGAGCAGTACTTC,CASKASYEQYF
TRBJ2-2,TRBV3-1,-,-,TGTGCCAGCAGCCAAGTTGCAGGGAAAAGGGCGGCAAACACCGGGGAGCTGTTTTTT,CASSQVAGKRAANTGELFF
TRBJ2-2,TRBV7-9,-,-,TGTGCCAGCAGCTTCTACACCGGGGAGCTGTTTTTT,CASSFYTGELFF
TRBJ1-1,TRBV15,-,-,TGTGCCACCAGCAGAGATCCCACAGGGCACGCTTTCTTT,CATSRDPTGHAFF
TRBJ1-2,TRBV12-3/TRBV12-4,-,-,TGTGCCAGCAGTCCACGACAAGGAGGTGGCTATGGCTACACCTTC,CASSPRQGGGYGYTF
TRBJ1-2,TRBV29-1,TRBD1,-,TGCAGCGTAATCGGACAGGACCTCTATGGCTACACCTTC,CSVIGQDLYGYTF
TRBJ2-7,TRBV29-1,TRBD2,-,TGCAGCGCCACTGGGGGAGGGGCCGAGCAGTACTTC,CSATGGGAEQYF
TRBJ2-4,TRBV10-2,-,few,TGCGCCAGCAGTGAGTCGAATCACGTGGGAGACATTCAGTACTTC,CASSESNHVGDIQYF
TRBJ2-7,TRBV12-3/TRBV12-4,TRBD2,-,TGTGCCAGCAGTTTCCGGCTAGGACTAGCCTCCTACGAGCAGTACTTC,CASSFRLGLASYEQYF
TRBJ2-7,TRBV27,TRBD1,-,TGTGCCACTAAGGTTCATGGGACAGGCTACGAGCAGTACTTC,CATKVHGTGYEQYF
TRBJ1-1,TRBV12-3/TRBV12-4,TRBD1,few,TGTGCCAGCAGTTTTATGCGAGGGGGCAGTCTAAACACTGAAGCTTTCTTT,CASSFMRGGSLNTEAFF
TRBJ2-1,TRBV12-3/TRBV12-4,-,-,TGTGCCAGCAGTGTGCAGGAGGGGGCCAATGAGCAGTTCTTC,CASSVQEGANEQFF
TRBJ2-3,TRBV4-2,TRBD2,-,TGTGCCAGCAGCCAAGAGTCCTCCGGGACTAGGGGAGATACGCAGTATTTT,CASSQESSGTRGDTQYF
TRBJ1-5,TRBV28,-,-,TGTGCCAGCAACGACGGACAGATAGGGAATCAGCCCCAGCATTTT,CASNDGQIGNQPQHF
TRBJ2-3,TRBV7-2,-,-,TGTGCCAGCAGCTCTACTACCCGGGCGGATAGCACAGATACGCAGTATTTT,CASSSTTRADSTDTQYF
TRBJ1-1,TRBV27,TRBD1,-,TGTGCCGTCCGGGACAGGATGAACACTGAAGCTTTCTTT,CAVRDRMNTEAFF
TRBJ1-2,TRBV30,-,-,TGTGCCTGGAGTGTCTCTAAGTCAGGGAGTGGTGGCTACACCTTC,CAWSVSKSGSGGYTF
TRBJ1-2,TRBV28,-,-,TGTGCCAGCGTCTGGGGGGACGGCTACACCTTC,CASVWGDGYTF
TRBJ1-3,TRBV12-3/TRBV12-4,-,few,TGTGCCAGCAGTTTGGTAGGAAAGGCAAAAAACACCATATATTTT,CASSLVGKAKNTIYF
TRBJ2-1,TRBV9,TRBD2,-,TGTGCCAGCAGCGGGGCGGGGGCCTACAATGAGCAGTTCTTC,CASSGAGAYNEQFF
TRBJ2-4,TRBV4-2,-,few,TGTGCCAGCAGCCAAGATGGAGGGTCAGGGGCCAAAAACATTCAGTACTTC,CASSQDGGSGAKNIQYF
TRBJ2-5,TRBV30,TRBD2,once,TGTGCCTGGAGGGCGGGAGGATTGGAGACCCAGTACTTC,CAWRAGGLETQYF
TRBJ1-1,TRBV20-1,-,many,TGCAGCGCCCGGGGGAACACTGAAGCTTTCTTT,CSARGNTEAFF
TRBJ1-1,TRBV11-1,-,-,TGTGCCAGCAGCTCCCCGACAGACAACACTGAAGCTTTCTTT,CASSSPTDNTEAFF
TRBJ2-5,TRBV21-1,-,-,TGTGCCAGCAGCAAAATAGGACAAGAGACCCAGTACTTC,CASSKIGQETQYF
TRBJ1-4,TRBV5-1,-,few,TGCGCCAGCAGCTCGTCCAGGGGAGATGAAAAACTGTTTTTT,CASSSSRGDEKLFF
TRBJ2-2,TRBV6-5,TRBD2,-,TGTGCCAGCAGACCCCCGGGAGGTGAGGTCACCGGGGAGCTGTTTTTT,CASRPPGGEVTGELFF
TRBJ1-5,TRBV7-2,-,-,TGTGCCAGCAGCCCGGCTGTTTCCCCCTTTCAGCCCCAGCATTTT,CASSPAVSPFQPQHF
TRBJ2-3,TRBV12-3/TRBV12-4,-,few,TGTGCCAGCAGTCGGAGGGCTACGCAGTATTTT,CASSRRATQYF
TRBJ1-5,TRBV6-5,-,-,TGTGCCAGCAGTGACCAAGCTGGGAGCAATCAGCCCCAGCATTTT,CASSDQAGSNQPQHF
TRBJ1-5,TRBV19,-,-,TGTGCCAGTAGTATGGTAAGGCAGGGGAATCAGCCCCAGCATTTT,CASSMVRQGNQPQHF
TRBJ2-5,TRBV2,-,-,TGTGCCAGCAGGGATGCACCCGTGGAGACCCAGTACTTC,CASRDAPVETQYF
TRBJ1-1,TRBV20-1,TRBD1,few,TGCAGTGCTAGAGTGATCCGGGACAGGGGTTTGATCACTGAAGCTTTCTTT,CSARVIRDRGLITEAFF
TRBJ2-2,TRBV6-5,-,-,TGTGCCAGCAGTTACTCCCGCGGGGCGAACACCGGGGAGCTGTTTTTT,CASSYSRGANTGELFF
TRBJ1-1,TRBV6-2/TRBV6-3,-,-,TGTGCCAGCAGTCTGAGGACAACGGAGAACACTGAAGCTTTCTTT,CASSLRTTENTEAFF
TRBJ1-4,TRBV6-1,TRBD1,many,TGTGCCAGCAGGGGCTCGACAGGGTTTAATGAAAAACTGTTTTTT,CASRGSTGFNEKLFF
TRBJ2-2,TRBV3-1,TRBD2,once,TGTGCCAGCAGCCAAGGACTACCAAGCGGGAAGGGCACCGGGGAGCTGTTTTTT,CASSQGLPSGKGTGELFF
TRBJ1-2,TRBV6-5,-,-,TGTGCCAGCAGTGTGCTCTCGGTCGAGGATGGCTACACCTTC,CASSVLSVEDGYTF
TRBJ2-7,TRBV10-3,-,few,TGTGCCATCAGTGAGTCACAGGGCTCGGGTTATGGGGAGCAGTACTTC,CAISESQGSGYGEQYF
TRBJ2-5,TRBV24-1,-,-,TGTGCCACCAGTGCCACGGGAAGGGAGACCCAGTACTTC,CATSATGRETQYF
TRBJ1-1,TRBV20-1,-,-,TGCAGTGCCCGACGAGGCCCCACTGAAGCTTTCTTT,CSARRGPTEAFF
TRBJ1-1,TRBV27,-,few,TGTGCCAGCAGTTCAGGACCGAACACTGAAGCTTTCTTT,CASSSGPNTEAFF
TRBJ2-1,TRBV7-2,-,-,TGTGCCAGCAGCTTTTTAAACAATGAGCAGTTCTTC,CASSFLNNEQFF
TRBJ1-5,TRBV20-1,TRBD1,-,TGCAGTGCACCGACAGGGCCGGGGCAGCCCCAGCATTTT,CSAPTGPGQPQHF
TRBJ1-2,TRBV4-3,-,few,TGCGCCAGCAGCCAAGGGGTCTGGCATGGCTACACCTTC,CASSQGVWHGYTF
TRBJ2-4,TRBV7-8,-,-,TGTGCCAGCAGCAACACCAGCATTCAGTACTTC,CASSNTSIQYF
TRBJ2-7,TRBV20-1,-,-,TGCAGTGCTAGAGGGCTATTAGACGGGGACTCCTACGAGCAGTACTTC,CSARGLLDGDSYEQYF
TRBJ1-2,TRBV7-3,TRBD1,-,TGTGCCAGCAGCCCCAGCGGACAGGGCAACTATGGCTACACCTTC,CASSPSGQGNYGYTF
TRBJ1-6,TRBV20-1,-,-,TGCAGTGCTAGGGCCGGACATGAAAATTCACCCCTCCACTTT,CSARAGHENSPLHF
TRBJ2-1,TRBV7-9,-,-,TGTGCCAGCAGCTTCCCCGATTCGGGAAATGAGCAGTTCTTC,CASSFPDSGNEQFF